The TCR beta chain under discussion was sequenced for a study of human T cells and chemical hapten exposure. This clonotype was observed many times. This CDR3 is built from 16 residues. Germline values: CDR1 SGHRS, CDR2 YFSETQ. The V and J ends lost 0 bases and 0 bases respectively, with 13 bases between them. A single record per CDR3 protein comes from TCRdb applying MiXCR to the RACE reads. The table shows some 94,000 distinct CDR3 sequences, with 9.5% to 15% occurring only once. This sample's time point: patch test 1, 2 weeks after DPC sensitization. Treatment: therapeutic diphenylcyclopropenone sensitization with weekly scalp DPC. Blood draws came before every patch-test application. Each donor was an alopecia patient between 18 and 70 years of age who qualified for DPC.

The TCR sequence derives from a woman aged 40 to 50 with alopecia areata. Some clones in this sample may be carry-over from other donors' samples. Source: whole blood, taken in connection with sensitization to the hapten diphenylcyclopropenone (DPC). V gene TRBV5-1 combines with J gene TRBJ2-7; no firm D call. CDR3 bases: TGCGCCAGCAGCTTGGCGGCGGCTGGCGGCTCCTACGAGCAGTACTTC. It encodes CASSLAAAGGSYEQYF.